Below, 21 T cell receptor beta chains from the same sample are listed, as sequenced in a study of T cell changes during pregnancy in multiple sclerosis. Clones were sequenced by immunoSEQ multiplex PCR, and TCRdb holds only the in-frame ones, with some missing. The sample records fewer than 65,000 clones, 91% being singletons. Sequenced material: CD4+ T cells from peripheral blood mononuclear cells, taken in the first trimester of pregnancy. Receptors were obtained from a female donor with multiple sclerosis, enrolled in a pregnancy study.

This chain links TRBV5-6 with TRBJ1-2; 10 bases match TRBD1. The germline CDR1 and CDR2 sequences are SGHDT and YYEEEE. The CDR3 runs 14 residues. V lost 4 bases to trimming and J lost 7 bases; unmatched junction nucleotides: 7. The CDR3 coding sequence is TGTGCCAGCAGCCACTCGGGACAGGGGTTTGGCTACACCTTC. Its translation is CASSHSGQGFGYTF.

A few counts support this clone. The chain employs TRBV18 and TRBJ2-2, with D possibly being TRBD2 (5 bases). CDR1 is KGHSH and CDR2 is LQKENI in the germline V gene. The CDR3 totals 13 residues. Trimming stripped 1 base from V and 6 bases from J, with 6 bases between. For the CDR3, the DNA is TGTGCCAGCTCACCACGGGGAGCCGGGGAGCTGTTTTTT. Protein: CASSPRGAGELFF.

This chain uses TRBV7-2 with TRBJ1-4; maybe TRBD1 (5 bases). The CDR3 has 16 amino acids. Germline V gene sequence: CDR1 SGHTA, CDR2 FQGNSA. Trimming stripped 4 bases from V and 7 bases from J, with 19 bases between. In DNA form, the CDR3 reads TGTGCCAGCAGCTCCTACTCTAGGGGTATAGGTGAAAAACTGTTTTTT. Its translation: CASSSYSRGIGEKLFF.

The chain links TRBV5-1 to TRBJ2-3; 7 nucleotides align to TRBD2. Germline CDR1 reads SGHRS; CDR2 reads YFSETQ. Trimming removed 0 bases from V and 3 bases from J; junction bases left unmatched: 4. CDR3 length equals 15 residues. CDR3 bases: TGCGCCAGCAGCTTGGGCCTAGCGGAGACAGATACGCAGTATTTT. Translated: CASSLGLAETDTQYF.

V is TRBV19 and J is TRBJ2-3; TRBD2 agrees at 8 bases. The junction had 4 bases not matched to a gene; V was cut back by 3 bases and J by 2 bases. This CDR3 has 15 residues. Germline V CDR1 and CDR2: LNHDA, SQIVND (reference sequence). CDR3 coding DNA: TGTGCCAGTAGTATCCCGGGGGGGTACACAGATACGCAGTATTTT. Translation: CASSIPGGYTDTQYF.

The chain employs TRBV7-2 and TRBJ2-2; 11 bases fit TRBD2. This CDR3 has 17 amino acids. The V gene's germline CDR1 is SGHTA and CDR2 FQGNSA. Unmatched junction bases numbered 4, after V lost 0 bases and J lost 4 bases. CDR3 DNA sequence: TGTGCCAGCAGCTTAGCACTAGCGGGGGCCCTCACCGGGGAGCTGTTTTTT. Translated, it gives CASSLALAGALTGELFF.

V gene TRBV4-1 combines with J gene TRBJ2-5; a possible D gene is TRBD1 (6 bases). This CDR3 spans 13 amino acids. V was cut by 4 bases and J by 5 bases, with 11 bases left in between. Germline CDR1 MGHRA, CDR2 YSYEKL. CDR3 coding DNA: TGCGCCAGCAGCCTAGGACAGTCGGAGACCCAGTACTTC. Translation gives CASSLGQSETQYF.

CDR3 amino acids: CATSRQQGARGLNTEAFF. CDR3 DNA sequence: TGTGCCACCAGCAGACAACAGGGGGCGCGTGGGTTGAACACTGAAGCTTTCTTT. The gene calls are TRBV15 and TRBJ1-1; 9 bases are shared with TRBD1. Germline lookup yields CDR1 LNHNV and CDR2 YYDKDF (reference sequence). The CDR3 extends over 18 amino acids. Unmatched junction bases numbered 10, after V lost 2 bases and J lost 0 bases.

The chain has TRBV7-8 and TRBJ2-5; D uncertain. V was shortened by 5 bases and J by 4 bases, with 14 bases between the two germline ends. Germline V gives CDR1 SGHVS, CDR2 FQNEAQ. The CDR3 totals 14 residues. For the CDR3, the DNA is TGTGCCAGCAGCCCAGTGGTAGGCGGAGAGACCCAGTACTTC. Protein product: CASSPVVGGETQYF.

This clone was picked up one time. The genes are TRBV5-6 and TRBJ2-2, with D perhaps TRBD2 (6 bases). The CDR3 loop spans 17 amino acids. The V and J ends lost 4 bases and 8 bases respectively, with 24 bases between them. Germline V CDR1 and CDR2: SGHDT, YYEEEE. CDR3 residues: CASSAVVLRQEGGELFF. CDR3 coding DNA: TGTGCCAGCAGCGCTGTCGTTCTGCGGCAGGAGGGGGGGGAGCTGTTTTTT.

The CDR3 region has the DNA TGTGCCATCAGTGAGTCTGGCGGGCAAGAGACCCAGTACTTC. As protein: CAISESGGQETQYF. The chain has TRBV10-3 and TRBJ2-5; maybe TRBD2 (5 bases). CDR1 ENHRY and CDR2 SYGVKD come from the germline V gene. Between the trimmed V and J ends, which lost 0 bases and 2 bases, there was a span of 7 bases. The length of the CDR3 is 14 residues.

Here the CDR3 DNA reads TGTGCCAGCGGGGTGACAGGGTCTGGAGAGACCCAGTACTTC. Translating gives CASGVTGSGETQYF. The chain joins TRBV7-9 to TRBJ2-5; 7 bases align to TRBD1. V shed 8 bases, J shed 4 bases, and the junction held 10 bases outside the gene matches. Germline V CDR1 and CDR2: SEHNR, FQNEAQ (reference sequence). The CDR3 is made up of 14 amino acids.

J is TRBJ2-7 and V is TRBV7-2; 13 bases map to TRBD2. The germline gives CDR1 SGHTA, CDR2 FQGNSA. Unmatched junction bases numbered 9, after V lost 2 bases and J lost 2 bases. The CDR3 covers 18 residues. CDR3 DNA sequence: TGTGCCAGCAGCTTACAGGCCGGGACTAGCGGGGAACCCTACGAGCAGTACTTC. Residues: CASSLQAGTSGEPYEQYF.

The CDR3 loop reads CASHPSGSNQPQHF. DNA of the CDR3: TGTGCCAGCCATCCTTCAGGGTCCAATCAGCCCCAGCATTTT. J is TRBJ1-5 and V is TRBV6-5; a possible D gene is TRBD1 (5 bases). Looked up from germline, CDR1 is MNHEY and CDR2 is SVGAGI. This CDR3 comprises 14 residues. Trimming cost V 8 bases and J 3 bases, with 14 bases left between them.

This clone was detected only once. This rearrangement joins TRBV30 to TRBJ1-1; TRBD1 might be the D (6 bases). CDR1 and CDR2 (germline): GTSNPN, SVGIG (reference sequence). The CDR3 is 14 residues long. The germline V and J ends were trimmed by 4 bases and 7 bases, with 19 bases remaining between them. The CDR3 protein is CAWKRVGSTGEAFF. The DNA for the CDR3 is TGTGCCTGGAAACGGGTGGGTTCGACAGGTGAAGCTTTCTTT.

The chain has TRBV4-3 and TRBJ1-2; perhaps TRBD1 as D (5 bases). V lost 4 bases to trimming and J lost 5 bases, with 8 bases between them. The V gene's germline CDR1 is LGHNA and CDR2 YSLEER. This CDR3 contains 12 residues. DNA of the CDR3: TGCGCCAGCAGCCGTCAGGGTTATGGCTACACCTTC. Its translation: CASSRQGYGYTF.

The CDR3 sequence: CASRPSRGLGSWNTEAFF. In nucleotides, the CDR3 is TGTGCCAGCAGGCCCTCCCGGGGTTTAGGTTCGTGGAACACTGAAGCTTTCTTT. V is TRBV11-2 and J is TRBJ1-1; D gene unclear. The CDR3 has 18 residues. V was pared by 6 bases and J by 1 base, with 24 bases between. The germline CDR1 and CDR2 sequences are SGHAT and FQNNGV.

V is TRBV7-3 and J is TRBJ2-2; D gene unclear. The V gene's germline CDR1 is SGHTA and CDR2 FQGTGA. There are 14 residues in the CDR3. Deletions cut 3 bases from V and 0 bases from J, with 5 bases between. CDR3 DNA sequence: TGTGCCAGCAGCTTCGGAGCGAACACCGGGGAGCTGTTTTTT. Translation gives CASSFGANTGELFF.

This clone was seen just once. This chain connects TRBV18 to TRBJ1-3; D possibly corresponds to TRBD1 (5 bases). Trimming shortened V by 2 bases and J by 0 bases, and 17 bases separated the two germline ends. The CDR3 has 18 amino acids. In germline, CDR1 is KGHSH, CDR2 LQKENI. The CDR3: CASSPKGSVPSSGNTIYF. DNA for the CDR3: TGTGCCAGCTCACCAAAGGGGTCTGTCCCCTCCTCTGGAAACACCATATATTTT.

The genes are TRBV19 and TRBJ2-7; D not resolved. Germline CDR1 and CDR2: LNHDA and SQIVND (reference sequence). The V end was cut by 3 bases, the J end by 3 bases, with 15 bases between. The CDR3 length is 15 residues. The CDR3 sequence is CASSISGLLGYEQYF. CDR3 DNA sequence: TGTGCCAGTAGTATTTCGGGTTTATTAGGCTACGAGCAGTACTTC.

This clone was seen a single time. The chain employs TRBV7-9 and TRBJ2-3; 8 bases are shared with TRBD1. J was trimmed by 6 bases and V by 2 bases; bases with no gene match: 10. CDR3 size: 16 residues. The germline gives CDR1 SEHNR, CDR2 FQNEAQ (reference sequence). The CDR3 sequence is CASSLRETGVGDTQYF. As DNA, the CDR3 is TGTGCCAGCAGCTTAAGGGAGACAGGGGTGGGGGATACGCAGTATTTT.